This TCR beta chain was obtained from a study of blood T cell repertoires in COVID-19. As handled by the study authors: From reference gene primer amplification, estimates of nucleated cell counts were derived. Only in-frame clones appear in the TCRdb table, and some are missing; sequencing was by immunoSEQ multiplex PCR. The V and J calls and clone size are taken from that table; D and trimming were inferred from the DNA. Among roughly 150,000 clones, about 80% were seen once, and the ten largest hold roughly 2%. The specimen was peripheral blood. The source of this sequence is a woman older than 75 with acute or convalescent COVID-19.

The CDR3 DNA follows: TGTGCCAGCAGCTTAATTAGAGGACAGGCCTACGAGCAGTACTTC. Its translation is CASSLIRGQAYEQYF. The rearrangement links TRBV11-2 to TRBJ2-7, with 7 bases identical to TRBD1. The CDR3 consists of 15 residues. Germline V gene data show CDR1 as SGHAT and CDR2 as FQNNGV. The ends lost 2 bases at V and 2 bases at J; junction bases unmatched: 6.